This T cell receptor (beta chain) was sequenced for a study of T cells in Graves' hyperthyroidism and ophthalmopathy. Whole-study results and caveats: The model made its ophthalmopathy prediction, and onset followed a median around 6.5 months later. Most expanded thyroid clonotypes above 0.001 recurred in blood.

Each diagnosis was grounded in clinical symptoms, serum thyroxine and TRAb, thyroid ultrasound, and orbital computed tomography. The V end was cut by 4 bases, the J end by 4 bases, with 8 bases between. The germline V gene has CDR1 GTSNPN and CDR2 SVGIG (reference sequence). The CDR3 has 13 amino acids. Amplification of TCR beta CDR3 regions used RNA as the template. RT-PCR in the first round (using the HTBI primer set) targeted the TCR CDR3. Each CDR3 protein gets one entry after TCRdb re-called the multiplex PCR reads with MiXCR. The sample has roughly 250,000 distinct CDR3 sequences; around 17% are singletons. This clonotype was observed at least ten times. Its matching antigen is unknown.

J is TRBJ1-6 and V is TRBV30; no definite D call. This sequence was found in a woman between 18 and 29 years old with Graves' ophthalmopathy. Specimen: blood. The CDR3 loop reads CAWTAQYNSPLHF. The CDR3 nucleotides read TGTGCCTGGACCGCGCAGTATAATTCACCCCTCCACTTT. Based on the CDR3 plus reference TRBV30 and TRBJ1-6, the full variable domain is SQTIHQWPATLVQPVGSPLSLECTVEGTSNPNLYWYRQAAGRGLQLLFYSVGIGQISSEVPQNLSASRPQDRQFILSSKKLLLSDSGFYLCAWTAQYNSPLHFGNGTRLTVT.